The clone carrying this T cell receptor beta chain was seen at least ten times. Antigen unknown. This entry comes from a study of regulatory T cells in long-lasting Graves disease. The CDR3 is 15 residues long. Germline V gene lookup returns CDR1 PRHDT and CDR2 FYEKMQ (reference sequence). V gave up 5 bases and J gave up 4 bases; unmatched junction bases: 11. Noted time point: newly diagnosed GD, antithyroid drugs for less than 3 months. The authors made the TCR library using RNA they extracted from PBMCs. The study's findings and limits: More public clonotypes were shared by persistent patients (about 2,700) than by new patients (about 970). When disease was persistent, TRBV28, TRBJ1-2 and TRBJ2-5 were the favored segments.

Construction of the TCR beta libraries employed iRepertoire HTBI primers in conjunction with Arm-PCR of CDR3 regions. TCRdb redid the calling of the multiplex PCR reads with MiXCR, one entry per CDR3 protein. The profile shows 250,000 to 300,000 distinct CDR3 sequences, around a sixth of them singletons. These data were likewise used in another study, on T cells in Graves' hyperthyroidism and ophthalmopathy. That paper notes: Most clonotypes expanded in thyroid above 0.001 were likewise present in blood.

This TCR derives from a woman younger than 45 with Graves disease. This specimen was peripheral blood mononuclear cells (PBMCs), taken at new diagnosis, from a patient treated with antithyroid drugs. The rearrangement links TRBV13 to TRBJ2-7, with 7 positions matching TRBD1. Here the CDR3 DNA reads TGTGCCAGCAGCCAAACGACAGGGTCGGAATACGAGCAGTACTTC. It codes for CASSQTTGSEYEQYF. Looking up the rest from reference TRBV13 and TRBJ2-7 gives the full variable domain: AAGVIQSPRHLIKEKRETATLKCYPIPRHDTVYWYQQGPGQDPQFLISFYEKMQSDKGSIPDRFSAQQFSDYHSELNMSSLELGDSALYFCASSQTTGSEYEQYFGPGTRLTVT.